Listed below are T cell receptor beta chains from one sample, sequenced in a study of T cell responses to AZD1222 COVID-19 vaccine. Profiling relied on immunoSEQ multiplex PCR, and the TCRdb table lists in-frame clones only, not all of them. The table lists 93,000 or so clones, roughly 91% of them singletons. The sequenced sample was peripheral blood, obtained on day 0 of AZD1222 vaccination. Receptors originate from an adult in good health. Both conserved end residues are part of each CDR3. The D gene is left open where the match is weak. Rows may omit the clone size; those that give it use once, few, many or a size class.

D: TRBD1
V: TRBV28
J: TRBJ1-5
size: -
CDR3: CASSFVLGQGYQPQHF
DNA: TGTGCCAGCAGTTTCGTTCTGGGACAGGGGTATCAGCCCCAGCATTTT

D: -
V: TRBV5-6
J: TRBJ2-7
size: -
CDR3: CASRSRGSAEQYF
DNA: TGTGCCAGCAGATCCAGGGGATCCGCCGAGCAGTACTTC

D: -
V: TRBV6-6
J: TRBJ2-3
size: -
CDR3: CASSSPTQDTQYF
DNA: TGTGCCAGCAGTTCGCCTACCCAAGATACGCAGTATTTT

D: -
V: TRBV6-5
J: TRBJ1-2
size: -
CDR3: CASSSPIMGGYTF
DNA: TGTGCCAGCAGCTCCCCAATAATGGGGGGCTACACCTTC

D: -
V: TRBV5-1
J: TRBJ1-6
size: -
CDR3: CASSLEPGNSPLHF
DNA: TGCGCCAGCAGCTTGGAACCCGGCAATTCACCCCTCCACTTT

D: TRBD1
V: TRBV14
J: TRBJ1-6
size: -
CDR3: CASSLGRGRRNSPLHF
DNA: TGTGCCAGCAGCCTCGGAAGGGGGCGGCGAAATTCACCCCTCCACTTT

D: -
V: TRBV7-8
J: TRBJ1-4
size: -
CDR3: CASSVGTAEKLFF
DNA: TGTGCCAGCAGCGTCGGGACTGCTGAAAAACTGTTTTTT

D: -
V: TRBV18
J: TRBJ2-5
size: -
CDR3: CASSLILETADQETQYF
DNA: TGTGCCAGCTCTCTTATTCTAGAAACTGCAGACCAAGAGACCCAGTACTTC

D: -
V: TRBV4-2
J: TRBJ1-2
size: -
CDR3: CASSQAGQGIYHGYTF
DNA: TGTGCCAGCAGCCAAGCGGGGCAGGGTATTTATCATGGCTACACCTTC

D: -
V: TRBV6-5
J: TRBJ2-7
size: -
CDR3: CASSYYGSYEQYF
DNA: TGTGCCAGCAGTTACTACGGATCCTACGAGCAGTACTTC

D: TRBD1
V: TRBV4-1
J: TRBJ2-7
size: -
CDR3: CASSQVSRDSSYEQYF
DNA: TGCGCCAGCAGCCAAGTTTCCAGGGACAGCTCCTACGAGCAGTACTTC

D: -
V: TRBV6-2/TRBV6-3
J: TRBJ2-7
size: -
CDR3: CASSQCCPRGYHEQYF
DNA: TGTGCCAGCAGTCAGTGTTGTCCTAGGGGGTACCACGAGCAGTACTTC

D: TRBD1
V: TRBV19
J: TRBJ2-7
size: -
CDR3: CASSIRDRYEQYF
DNA: TGTGCCAGTAGTATCCGGGACAGGTACGAGCAGTACTTC

D: TRBD1
V: TRBV28
J: TRBJ1-2
size: few
CDR3: CASRGTGTNYGYTF
DNA: TGTGCCAGCAGGGGGACAGGCACTAACTATGGCTACACCTTC

D: -
V: TRBV18
J: TRBJ1-5
size: once
CDR3: CASSPPSAVSNQPQHF
DNA: TGTGCCAGCTCACCACCGTCAGCAGTAAGCAATCAGCCCCAGCATTTT

D: -
V: TRBV19
J: TRBJ1-2
size: once
CDR3: CASSIGVGYGYTF
DNA: TGTGCCAGTAGTATAGGGGTTGGCTATGGCTACACCTTC

D: -
V: TRBV15
J: TRBJ1-4
size: -
CDR3: CATSRGPDSGKLFF
DNA: TGTGCCACCAGCAGAGGTCCAGACTCCGGAAAACTGTTTTTT

D: -
V: TRBV4-1
J: TRBJ2-7
size: once
CDR3: CASSQDLVGGQYF
DNA: TGCGCCAGCAGCCAAGATCTGGTAGGGGGGCAGTACTTC

D: -
V: TRBV6-2/TRBV6-3
J: TRBJ2-1
size: -
CDR3: CASSYSGGTYNEQFF
DNA: TGTGCCAGCAGTTACTCGGGTGGGACCTACAATGAGCAGTTCTTC

D: -
V: TRBV12-3/TRBV12-4
J: TRBJ2-5
size: -
CDR3: CASSLNGRETQYF
DNA: TGTGCCAGCAGTTTAAATGGTCGGGAGACCCAGTACTTC

D: TRBD2
V: TRBV27
J: TRBJ2-1
size: -
CDR3: CASGSGTSGKSEQFF
DNA: TGTGCCAGCGGGAGCGGGACTAGCGGGAAGTCTGAGCAGTTCTTC

D: TRBD1
V: TRBV7-2
J: TRBJ2-7
size: once
CDR3: CASSTGTGTKAEQYF
DNA: TGTGCCAGCAGCACGGGGACAGGGACTAAGGCCGAGCAGTACTTC

D: -
V: TRBV7-9
J: TRBJ2-2
size: -
CDR3: CASSTTGELFF
DNA: TGTGCCAGCAGCACCACCGGGGAGCTGTTTTTT

D: -
V: TRBV20-1
J: TRBJ1-1
size: -
CDR3: CSTEREAFF
DNA: TGCAGCACAGAACGTGAAGCTTTCTTT

D: -
V: TRBV7-9
J: TRBJ1-1
size: -
CDR3: CASSRTTHEAFF
DNA: TGTGCCAGCAGTCGGACAACCCATGAAGCTTTCTTT

D: TRBD1
V: TRBV30
J: TRBJ1-1
size: -
CDR3: CALQDRAVGTEAFF
DNA: TGTGCCCTGCAAGACAGGGCAGTTGGGACTGAAGCTTTCTTT

D: TRBD1
V: TRBV6-5
J: TRBJ1-3
size: -
CDR3: CASSSDRYSGNTIYF
DNA: TGTGCCAGCAGTTCGGACAGGTACTCTGGAAACACCATATATTTT

D: TRBD1
V: TRBV2
J: TRBJ2-7
size: -
CDR3: CASSADRGHHEQYF
DNA: TGTGCCAGCAGCGCGGACAGGGGGCACCACGAGCAGTACTTC

D: TRBD1
V: TRBV7-2
J: TRBJ2-7
size: -
CDR3: CASSKTGDYEQYF
DNA: TGTGCCAGCAGCAAGACAGGGGACTACGAGCAGTACTTC

D: -
V: TRBV18
J: TRBJ1-5
size: -
CDR3: CASSPGFVGNGNQPQHF
DNA: TGTGCCAGCTCACCGGGATTCGTAGGGAATGGCAATCAGCCCCAGCATTTT

D: -
V: TRBV7-8
J: TRBJ2-2
size: -
CDR3: CASSSRTISGELFF
DNA: TGTGCCAGCAGCTCCCGCACTATATCCGGGGAGCTGTTTTTT

D: TRBD1
V: TRBV30
J: TRBJ1-2
size: -
CDR3: CAWRRTGTGLTGGYTF
DNA: TGTGCCTGGAGGCGGACAGGGACGGGTTTAACGGGTGGCTACACCTTC

D: -
V: TRBV6-5
J: TRBJ2-7
size: once
CDR3: CASTVAYEQYF
DNA: TGTGCCAGCACCGTAGCCTACGAGCAGTACTTC

D: -
V: TRBV28
J: TRBJ2-7
size: -
CDR3: CASSGNRGLIEQYF
DNA: TGTGCCAGCAGTGGAAACAGGGGACTAATCGAGCAGTACTTC

D: TRBD1
V: TRBV2
J: TRBJ2-2
size: -
CDR3: CARQGAPNTGELFF
DNA: TGTGCCAGACAGGGGGCACCGAACACCGGGGAGCTGTTTTTT

D: -
V: TRBV20-1
J: TRBJ2-7
size: once
CDR3: CSAVLKYEQYF
DNA: TGCAGTGCGGTCTTGAAGTACGAGCAGTACTTC

D: -
V: TRBV6-5
J: TRBJ2-1
size: -
CDR3: CASTGTTRPNEQFF
DNA: TGTGCCAGCACCGGGACGACACGGCCCAATGAGCAGTTCTTC

D: TRBD2
V: TRBV24-1
J: TRBJ2-1
size: once
CDR3: CATSLPGASGNEQFF
DNA: TGTGCCACCAGTCTCCCTGGGGCTAGCGGGAATGAGCAGTTCTTC

D: -
V: TRBV2
J: TRBJ1-5
size: -
CDR3: CASSEAGGALSNQPQHF
DNA: TGTGCCAGCAGTGAAGCCGGCGGTGCCCTTAGCAATCAGCCCCAGCATTTT

D: -
V: TRBV6-1
J: TRBJ2-7
size: -
CDR3: CASSEDSEQYF
DNA: TGTGCCAGCAGTGAAGACAGCGAGCAGTACTTC

D: -
V: TRBV28
J: TRBJ2-1
size: -
CDR3: CASIQGGTGNEQFF
DNA: TGTGCCAGCATCCAGGGCGGAACGGGCAATGAGCAGTTCTTC

D: -
V: TRBV4-3
J: TRBJ1-3
size: few
CDR3: CASSQARLGATGMGNTIYF
DNA: TGCGCCAGCAGCCAAGCTCGGCTGGGAGCGACCGGGATGGGAAACACCATATATTTT

D: -
V: TRBV5-6
J: TRBJ1-5
size: -
CDR3: CASSLGDQPQHF
DNA: TGTGCCAGCAGCTTGGGAGATCAGCCCCAGCATTTT

D: -
V: TRBV18
J: TRBJ2-7
size: few
CDR3: CASSLQLEYEQYF
DNA: TGTGCCAGCTCACTACAACTAGAATACGAGCAGTACTTC

D: -
V: TRBV7-2
J: TRBJ2-3
size: -
CDR3: CASSLWASDTQYF
DNA: TGTGCCAGCAGCTTATGGGCGTCGGATACGCAGTATTTT

D: -
V: TRBV19
J: TRBJ2-2
size: -
CDR3: CASKGLTNTGELFF
DNA: TGTGCCAGTAAGGGTCTAACAAACACCGGGGAGCTGTTTTTT

D: -
V: TRBV29-1
J: TRBJ1-2
size: -
CDR3: CSDRDGGGYTF
DNA: TGCAGCGACAGGGACGGAGGTGGCTACACCTTC

D: TRBD1
V: TRBV10-3
J: TRBJ1-1
size: -
CDR3: CAISEQGVQNTEAFF
DNA: TGTGCCATCAGTGAGCAGGGGGTTCAGAACACTGAAGCTTTCTTT

D: -
V: TRBV10-2
J: TRBJ2-1
size: -
CDR3: CASSLQGGGEQFF
DNA: TGCGCCAGCAGTTTGCAGGGGGGCGGTGAGCAGTTCTTC

D: -
V: TRBV28
J: TRBJ2-7
size: -
CDR3: CASSLEEEGATYEQYF
DNA: TGTGCCAGCAGTTTAGAAGAGGAGGGAGCCACCTACGAGCAGTACTTC

D: TRBD2
V: TRBV6-5
J: TRBJ2-7
size: once
CDR3: CASSSSGTPYEQYF
DNA: TGTGCCAGCAGTTCTAGCGGGACCCCCTACGAGCAGTACTTC

D: TRBD2
V: TRBV6-2/TRBV6-3
J: TRBJ2-7
size: -
CDR3: CASSYATSGNYEQYF
DNA: TGTGCCAGCAGTTATGCGACTAGCGGGAACTACGAGCAGTACTTC

D: -
V: TRBV3-1/TRBV3-2
J: TRBJ2-1
size: once
CDR3: CASSQDPSIEQFF
DNA: TGTGCCAGCAGCCAAGATCCTAGTATTGAGCAGTTCTTC

D: -
V: TRBV3-1/TRBV3-2
J: TRBJ2-7
size: -
CDR3: CASSEAGGEQYF
DNA: TGTGCCAGCAGCGAGGCCGGGGGCGAGCAGTACTTC

D: TRBD2
V: TRBV27
J: TRBJ2-3
size: -
CDR3: CASSPSLTSDYTDTQYF
DNA: TGTGCCAGCAGTCCCTCCCTGACTAGCGACTACACAGATACGCAGTATTTT

D: TRBD2
V: TRBV7-9
J: TRBJ2-7
size: -
CDR3: CASSPLTSGYSYEQYF
DNA: TGTGCCAGCAGCCCATTGACTAGCGGGTATTCCTACGAGCAGTACTTC

D: -
V: TRBV9
J: TRBJ1-2
size: -
CDR3: CASSTNYGYTF
DNA: TGTGCCAGCAGCACAAACTATGGCTACACCTTC

D: -
V: TRBV28
J: TRBJ2-7
size: -
CDR3: CASRPGGVTYEQYF
DNA: TGTGCCAGCAGGCCAGGTGGGGTGACCTACGAGCAGTACTTC